The clone carrying this T cell receptor beta chain was seen once. Its antigen is still unknown. This CDR3 contains 10 residues. Looked up from germline, CDR1 is SNHLY and CDR2 is FYNNEI. Between the trimmed V and J ends, which lost 7 bases and 5 bases, there was a span of 4 bases. These data come from a study of Ad26.COV2.S vaccination and SARS-CoV-2 variants. Overall study: Trial arm assignment for the donor was COV1001 Ad26.COV2.S.

Clones were sequenced by immunoSEQ multiplex PCR, and TCRdb holds only the in-frame ones, with some missing. The sample records roughly 700,000 clones, about 90% being singletons. Study conclusions and caveats: Vaccinated individuals (as opposed to placebo recipients) had higher spike-specific TCR breadth.

Specified treatment: around 19 received Ad26.COV2.S at low or high dose, single or two shots; a few received placebo; per-sample allocation not given. The samples date from day 63 after the first vaccine or placebo injection. This TCR was sampled from a person between 18 and 59 years old who received the Ad26.COV2.S COVID-19 vaccine or a placebo. The source material was peripheral blood, sampled in a trial of Ad26.COV2.S vaccine versus placebo. J is TRBJ2-3 and V is TRBV2, with D hard to call. The CDR3 region has the DNA TGTGCCAGCACTATAGATACGCAGTATTTT. Translating gives CASTIDTQYF.